Sequencing of this T cell receptor (beta chain) was carried out in a study of shared clonotypes between healthy human individuals. Study-wide context: CD4 naive cells filled three plates per donor, CD4 memory three, CD8 naive two and CD8 memory one.

Study-level points and caveats: Sharing across four donors was highest in naive CD4 (around 5%) and lowest in memory CD8 (approximately 0.4%). It was expected that sequencing depth would affect clonotype sharing among donors.

Sorted-subset replicate PCR reactions contained approximately 190 ng DNA, corresponding to roughly 29,000 T cell genomes. The assay was immunoSEQ multiplex PCR, and TCRdb's table has in-frame clones only and misses some. This sample carries hundreds of thousands of clones, nearly 98% of them seen once, and the ten largest clones take 0.3%. In the case of this clone: Its antigen is unidentified.

Positive CCR7 selection of CD45RO-negative cells yielded the naive CD8 cells, and terminally differentiated effector memory CD45RA+ cells were excluded. The source material was naive CD8+ T cells sorted from blood. The TCR was taken from a man younger than 40 in good health.

The CDR3, as DNA: TGCAGCGTTGAGGCCAGGGGCTCCTACAATGAGCAGTTCTTC. This translates into CSVEARGSYNEQFF. This chain links TRBV29-1 with TRBJ2-1; TRBD1 is a possible D gene (6 bases). Trimming stripped 3 bases from V and 0 bases from J, with 9 bases between. The CDR3 runs to 14 residues. CDR1 is SQVTM and CDR2 is ANQGSEA in the germline V gene.